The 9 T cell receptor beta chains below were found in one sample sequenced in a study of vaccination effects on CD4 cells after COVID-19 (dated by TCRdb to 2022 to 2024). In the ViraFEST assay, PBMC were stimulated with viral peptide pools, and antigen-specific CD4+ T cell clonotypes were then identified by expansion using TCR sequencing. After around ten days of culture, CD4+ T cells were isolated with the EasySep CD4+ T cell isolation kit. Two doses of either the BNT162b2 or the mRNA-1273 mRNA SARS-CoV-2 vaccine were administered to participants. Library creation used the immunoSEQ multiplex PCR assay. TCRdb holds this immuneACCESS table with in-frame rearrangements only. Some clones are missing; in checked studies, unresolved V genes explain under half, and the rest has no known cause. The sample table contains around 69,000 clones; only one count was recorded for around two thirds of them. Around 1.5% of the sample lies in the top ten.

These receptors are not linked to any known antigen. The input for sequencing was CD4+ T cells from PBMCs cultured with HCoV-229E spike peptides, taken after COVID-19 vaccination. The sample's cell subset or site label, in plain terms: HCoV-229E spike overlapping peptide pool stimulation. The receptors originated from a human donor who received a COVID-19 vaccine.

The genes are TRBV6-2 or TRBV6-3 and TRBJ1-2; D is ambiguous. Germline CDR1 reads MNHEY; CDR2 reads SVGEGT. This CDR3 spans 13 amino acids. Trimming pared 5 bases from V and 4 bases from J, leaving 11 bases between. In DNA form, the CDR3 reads TGTGCCAGCAGTGCGGACCGGGGCTATGGCTACACCTTC. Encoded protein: CASSADRGYGYTF.

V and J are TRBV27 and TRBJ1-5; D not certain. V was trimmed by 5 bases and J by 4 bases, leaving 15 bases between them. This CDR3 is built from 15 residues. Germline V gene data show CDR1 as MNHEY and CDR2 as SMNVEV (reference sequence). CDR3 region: CASSLKGRMNQPQHF. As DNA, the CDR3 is TGTGCCAGCAGTCTGAAGGGCAGGATGAATCAGCCCCAGCATTTT.

The CDR3 spells CASSPPGLAGGGGELFF. The CDR3 DNA is TGTGCCAGCAGCCCCCCGGGACTAGCGGGGGGAGGGGGGGAGCTGTTTTTT. The chain employs TRBV7-2 and TRBJ2-2; 15 positions agree with TRBD2. Germline V gene lookup returns CDR1 SGHTA and CDR2 FQGNSA. Trimming cost V 5 bases and J 8 bases; bases outside gene matches: 9. The CDR3 runs 17 residues.

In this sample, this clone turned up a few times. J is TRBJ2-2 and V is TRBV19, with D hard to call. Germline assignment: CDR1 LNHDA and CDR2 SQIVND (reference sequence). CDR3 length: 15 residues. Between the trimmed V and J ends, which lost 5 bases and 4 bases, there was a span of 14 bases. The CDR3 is CASSGFSPATGELFF. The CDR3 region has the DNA TGTGCCAGTAGTGGGTTCAGCCCGGCCACCGGGGAGCTGTTTTTT.

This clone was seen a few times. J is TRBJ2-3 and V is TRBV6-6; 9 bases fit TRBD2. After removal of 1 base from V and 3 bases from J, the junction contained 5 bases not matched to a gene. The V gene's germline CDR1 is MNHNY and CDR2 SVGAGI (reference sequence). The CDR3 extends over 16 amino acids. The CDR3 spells CASSYLAGGQTDTQYF. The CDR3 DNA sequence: TGTGCCAGCAGTTACTTGGCGGGGGGGCAAACAGATACGCAGTATTTT.

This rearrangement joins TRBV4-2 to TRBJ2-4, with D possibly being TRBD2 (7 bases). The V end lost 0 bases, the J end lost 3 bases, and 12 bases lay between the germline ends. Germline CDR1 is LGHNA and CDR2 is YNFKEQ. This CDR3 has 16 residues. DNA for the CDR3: TGTGCCAGCAGCCAAGATAGGGGAGGGGGCAAAAACATTCAGTACTTC. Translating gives CASSQDRGGGKNIQYF.

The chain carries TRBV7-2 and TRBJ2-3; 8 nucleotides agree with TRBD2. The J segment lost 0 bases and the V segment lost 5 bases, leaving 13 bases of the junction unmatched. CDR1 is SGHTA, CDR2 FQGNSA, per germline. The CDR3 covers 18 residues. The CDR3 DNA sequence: TGTGCCAGCAGCCCAAGGCCGACACTAGCGGCTAGCACAGATACGCAGTATTTT. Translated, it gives CASSPRPTLAASTDTQYF.

This CDR3 reads CASNIGQGGSIQETQYF. CDR3 sequence (DNA): TGCGCCAGCAACATAGGTCAGGGAGGGTCCATTCAAGAGACCCAGTACTTC. V usage is TRBV5-1 and J usage is TRBJ2-5; 7 nucleotides agree with TRBD2. This CDR3 spans 17 amino acids. Germline CDR1 reads SGHRS; CDR2 reads YFSETQ. V was clipped by 6 bases and J by 2 bases; unmatched bases: 16.

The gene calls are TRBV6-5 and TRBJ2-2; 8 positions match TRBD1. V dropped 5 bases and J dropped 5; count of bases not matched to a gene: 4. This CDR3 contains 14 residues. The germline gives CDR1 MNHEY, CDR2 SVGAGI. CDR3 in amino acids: CASSRTGRTGELFF. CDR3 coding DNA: TGTGCCAGCAGTCGGACAGGGCGGACCGGGGAGCTGTTTTTT.